These 12 T cell receptor beta chains share one sample of origin, sequenced in a study of cytomegalovirus exposure and HLA in healthy donors. With 60 Vbeta and 13 Jbeta primers, the PCR was carried out. Assay: immunoSEQ multiplex PCR; the TCRdb copy retains only in-frame clones and omits some. The repertoire shows about 130,000 clones; the top ten hold 1.5% to 2%. Sequenced input: PBMCs. The receptors derive from a man aged 18-30 years in good health and CMV-seronegative.

J is TRBJ2-5 and V is TRBV6-6; TRBD1 is a possible D gene (6 bases). The DNA end is a closer match to TRBJ2-7, so the J assignment may be wrong. The length of the CDR3 is 13 residues. Germline V CDR1 and CDR2: MNHNY, SVGAGI (reference sequence). The CDR3 sequence: CAVSRGEAYEQYF. The CDR3 bases are TGTGCCGTCTCCAGGGGTGAAGCCTACGAGCAGTACTTC.

CDR3 sequence (DNA): TGTGCCAGCAGACTTACAGGGGGCACAGATACGCAGTATTTT. Protein product: CASRLTGGTDTQYF. J is TRBJ2-3 and V is TRBV11-1; 7 bases are shared with TRBD1. The J segment lost 1 base and the V segment lost 6 bases, leaving 4 bases of the junction unmatched. The CDR3 extends over 14 amino acids. Germline V gene lookup returns CDR1 SGHAT and CDR2 FQDESV (reference sequence).

The rearrangement uses TRBV2 and TRBJ2-5, with TRBD1 matching 7 bases. Per the germline V gene, CDR1 is SNHLY and CDR2 is FYNNEI. The CDR3 totals 14 residues. Trimming cost V 4 bases and J 5 bases; bases outside gene matches: 7. CDR3 amino acids: CASSVNRGQETQYF. CDR3 sequence (DNA): TGTGCCAGCAGTGTCAACAGGGGCCAGGAGACCCAGTACTTC.

The chain couples TRBV5-8 to TRBJ2-6; 8 bases line up with TRBD2. The CDR3 has 17 residues. The V segment lost 0 bases and the J segment 0 bases; nucleotides outside the gene matches: 2. Germline V CDR1 and CDR2: SGHTS, YDEGEE. In nucleotides, the CDR3 is TGTGCCAGCAGCTTGGTACTAGCGGACTCTGGGGCCAACGTCCTGACTTTC. Residues: CASSLVLADSGANVLTF.

V and J are TRBV28 and TRBJ2-3, with D unclear. The CDR3 contains 12 residues. From germline, CDR1 is MDHEN and CDR2 SYDVKM. Deletions cut 6 bases from V and 4 bases from J, with 8 bases between. The CDR3 reads CASRSVSDTQYF. Written as DNA, the CDR3 is TGTGCCAGCAGGTCCGTGTCAGATACGCAGTATTTT.

The chain is built from TRBV5-1 and TRBJ1-5; TRBD1 agrees at 9 bases. The J segment lost 1 base and the V segment lost 4 bases, leaving 3 bases of the junction unmatched. Germline CDR1 SGHRS, CDR2 YFSETQ. This CDR3 contains 15 residues. The CDR3 spells CASSQGQGSNQPQHF. In DNA form, the CDR3 reads TGCGCCAGCAGCCAAGGACAGGGGAGCAATCAGCCCCAGCATTTT.

This sequence joins TRBV5-1 and TRBJ1-1; TRBD1 agrees at 11 bases. The V segment lost 2 bases and the J segment 1 base; nucleotides outside the gene matches: 13. This CDR3 contains 19 residues. The germline V gene has CDR1 SGHRS and CDR2 YFSETQ. The CDR3: CASSFSSTGTGGANTEAFF. In nucleotides, the CDR3 is TGCGCCAGCAGCTTCTCTTCGACCGGGACAGGGGGAGCGAACACTGAAGCTTTCTTT. The variable domain in full, with the rest retrieved from reference TRBV5-1 and TRBJ1-1, is KAGVTQTPRYLIKTRGQQVTLSCSPISGHRSVSWYQQTPGQGLQFLFEYFSETQRNKGNFPGRFSGRQFSNSRSEMNVSTLELGDSALYLCASSFSSTGTGGANTEAFFGQGTRLTVV.

The V call is TRBV19, the J call TRBJ1-5, with 10 bases fitting TRBD1. The CDR3 is 21 residues long. The germline gives CDR1 LNHDA, CDR2 SQIVND (reference sequence). The ends lost 3 bases at V and 0 bases at J; junction bases unmatched: 17. The chain's CDR3 is CASSMLNPYRQGAYSNQPQHF. The CDR3 DNA follows: TGTGCCAGTAGTATGTTGAACCCCTATAGACAGGGGGCGTATAGCAATCAGCCCCAGCATTTT. Full variable domain (outside the CDR3, taken from reference TRBV19 and TRBJ1-5): DGGITQSPKYLFRKEGQNVTLSCEQNLNHDAMYWYRQDPGQGLRLIYYSQIVNDFQKGDIAEGYSVSREKKESFPLTVTSAQKNPTAFYLCASSMLNPYRQGAYSNQPQHFGDGTRLSIL.

The CDR3: CASRTGLAENEQFF. CDR3 nucleotides: TGTGCCAGTAGGACCGGACTAGCGGAAAATGAGCAGTTCTTC. V gene TRBV19 combines with J gene TRBJ2-1, with TRBD2 matching 10 bases. V was pared by 6 bases and J by 7 bases, with 6 bases of the junction left unmatched. The CDR3 extends over 14 amino acids. Germline lookup yields CDR1 LNHDA and CDR2 SQIVND (reference sequence). The full variable domain, in which reference TRBV19 and TRBJ2-1 provide the parts outside the CDR3, is DGGITQSPKYLFRKEGQNVTLSCEQNLNHDAMYWYRQDPGQGLRLIYYSQIVNDFQKGDIAEGYSVSREKKESFPLTVTSAQKNPTAFYLCASRTGLAENEQFFGPGTRLTVL.

The chain links TRBV6-5 to TRBJ2-5; 11 nucleotides line up with TRBD2. The V gene end was trimmed by 9 bases and the J gene end by 1 base; junction bases not matched to a gene: 4. There are 14 residues in the CDR3. CDR1 is MNHEY and CDR2 is SVGAGI in the germline V gene. The CDR3 DNA follows: TGTGCCAGTAGGACTAGCGGGTTCCAAGAGACCCAGTACTTC. Residues: CASRTSGFQETQYF.

The rearrangement links TRBV28 to TRBJ1-1; the D is unclear. The CDR3 is 15 amino acids. CDR1 and CDR2 from the germline V gene are MDHEN and SYDVKM. Trimming removed 8 bases at V and 1 base at J, with 17 bases between. The CDR3 protein is CASGVGVRRNTEAFF. The DNA for the CDR3 is TGTGCCAGCGGGGTGGGAGTCCGTCGGAACACTGAAGCTTTCTTT.

The chain combines TRBV5-4 with TRBJ2-1; 8 nucleotides agree with TRBD2. The length of the CDR3 is 14 residues. The germline V gene has CDR1 SGHNT and CDR2 YYREEE (reference sequence). J lost 7 bases, V lost 4 bases, and 7 bases had no gene match. The CDR3 region is CASSPGGAKNEQFF. CDR3 nucleotides: TGTGCCAGCAGCCCCGGGGGGGCAAAGAATGAGCAGTTCTTC. Complete variable domain (other parts from reference TRBV5-4 and TRBJ2-1): ETGVTQSPTHLIKTRGQQVTLRCSSQSGHNTVSWYQQALGQGPQFIFQYYREEENGRGNFPPRFSGLQFPNYSSELNVNALELDDSALYLCASSPGGAKNEQFFGPGTRLTVL.